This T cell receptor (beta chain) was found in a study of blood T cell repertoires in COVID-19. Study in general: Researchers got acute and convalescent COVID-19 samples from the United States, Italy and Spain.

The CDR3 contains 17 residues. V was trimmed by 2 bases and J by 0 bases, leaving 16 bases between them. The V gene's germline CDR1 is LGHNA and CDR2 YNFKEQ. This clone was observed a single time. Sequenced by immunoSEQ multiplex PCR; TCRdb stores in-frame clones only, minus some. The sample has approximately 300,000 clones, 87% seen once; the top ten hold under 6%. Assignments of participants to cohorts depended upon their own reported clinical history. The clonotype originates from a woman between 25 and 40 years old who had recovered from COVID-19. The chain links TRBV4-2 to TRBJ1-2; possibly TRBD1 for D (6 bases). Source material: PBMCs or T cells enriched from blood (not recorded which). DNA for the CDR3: TGTGCCAGCAGCCAACGGGACAAGGGGCCGTCTAACTATGGCTACACCTTC. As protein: CASSQRDKGPSNYGYTF.